Listed below are T cell receptor beta chains from one sample, sequenced in a study of T cell responses to AZD1222 COVID-19 vaccine. Sequenced by immunoSEQ multiplex PCR; TCRdb stores in-frame clones only, minus some. The sample has some 150,000 clones; under 95% are singletons. Sample: peripheral blood, taken on day 0 of AZD1222 vaccination. The receptors originated from an adult in good health. Both conserved end residues are part of each CDR3. D genes are given only for firm matches. Clone size is shown for a subset of rows, as once, few, many or a class of expanded clone.

CDR3aa,CDR3nt,j_gene,d_gene,v_gene,abundance
CAWSVLIGATGELFF,TGTGCCTGGAGTGTACTGATTGGGGCGACCGGGGAGCTGTTTTTT,TRBJ2-2,NA,TRBV30,NA
CASTGWEKLFF,TGTGCCAGCACTGGATGGGAAAAACTGTTTTTT,TRBJ1-4,NA,TRBV6-5,NA
CASSLSRDRVESPLHF,TGTGCCAGCAGTTTATCGCGGGACAGGGTGGAATCACCCCTCCACTTT,TRBJ1-6,TRBD1,TRBV27,NA
CASSLGSLPEGEQYF,TGCGCCAGCAGCTTGGGGTCGTTGCCAGAAGGAGAGCAGTACTTC,TRBJ2-7,NA,TRBV5-1,NA
CASSLDRGYSGELFF,TGTGCCAGCAGCTTAGACAGGGGATATTCCGGGGAGCTGTTTTTT,TRBJ2-2,TRBD1,TRBV7-9,NA
CASSLAGFRTDTQYF,TGTGCCAGCAGCTTAGCGGGATTTCGCACAGATACGCAGTATTTT,TRBJ2-3,NA,TRBV7-2,NA
CASSLGHTDTQYF,TGTGCCAGCAGCTTGGGCCACACAGATACGCAGTATTTT,TRBJ2-3,NA,TRBV5-4,once
CASSPYSVGGLASEQYF,TGTGCCAGCAGTCCTTACAGTGTGGGGGGACTAGCATCCGAGCAGTACTTC,TRBJ2-7,TRBD2,TRBV27,NA
CASRPPVRNYGYTF,TGTGCCAGCAGACCCCCCGTGAGGAACTATGGCTACACCTTC,TRBJ1-2,NA,TRBV28,NA
CASSPSRGSDDEQFF,TGTGCCAGTAGTCCAAGCAGGGGCAGTGATGATGAGCAGTTCTTC,TRBJ2-1,NA,TRBV19,NA
CASSEDRIYGYTF,TGTGCCAGCAGTGAAGACAGGATCTATGGCTACACCTTC,TRBJ1-2,NA,TRBV7-2,NA
CSASRQGAWEQYF,TGCAGTGCTAGTAGACAGGGGGCGTGGGAGCAGTACTTC,TRBJ2-7,TRBD1,TRBV20-1,NA
CASSLEGDRVADTQYF,TGTGCCAGCAGCTTAGAAGGGGACAGGGTGGCCGATACGCAGTATTTT,TRBJ2-3,TRBD1,TRBV13,NA
CASRSTGYQETQYF,TGTGCCAGCAGGTCTACAGGTTACCAAGAGACCCAGTACTTC,TRBJ2-5,NA,TRBV2,NA
CASSFAGTGNNEQFF,TGTGCCAGCAGCTTCGCAGGGACAGGCAACAATGAGCAGTTCTTC,TRBJ2-1,TRBD1,TRBV7-2,NA
CAWRATGDSPLHF,TGTGCCTGGAGAGCTACGGGGGATTCACCCCTCCACTTT,TRBJ1-6,NA,TRBV30,many
CASSEGTGGPDTQYF,TGTGCCAGCAGTGAAGGGACAGGGGGCCCAGATACGCAGTATTTT,TRBJ2-3,TRBD1,TRBV2,NA
CASSERLGGSSYNEQFF,TGTGCCAGCAGCGAGCGCTTAGGCGGGAGCTCCTACAATGAGCAGTTCTTC,TRBJ2-1,TRBD2,TRBV9,NA
CGAGMAFF,TGCGGCGCGGGAATGGCTTTCTTT,TRBJ1-1,NA,TRBV29-1,NA
CASPQGATYEQYF,TGTGCCAGCCCACAGGGGGCGACCTACGAGCAGTACTTC,TRBJ2-7,TRBD1,TRBV27,NA
CASSRRSGGTYNEQFF,TGTGCCAGCAGCAGACGAAGCGGGGGAACCTACAATGAGCAGTTCTTC,TRBJ2-1,TRBD2,TRBV7-2,NA
CASSPGASLQETQYF,TGTGCCAGCTCACCCGGGGCCAGCTTACAAGAGACCCAGTACTTC,TRBJ2-5,NA,TRBV18,NA
CASSPSFLGGQPQHF,TGTGCCAGCAGCCCATCCTTCTTGGGTGGGCAGCCCCAGCATTTT,TRBJ1-5,NA,TRBV6-6,NA
CASSQARYTGELFF,TGCGCCAGCAGCCAAGCACGGTATACCGGGGAGCTGTTTTTT,TRBJ2-2,NA,TRBV4-3,NA
CASSKERGSTGVEQYF,TGTGCCAGCAGCAAAGAGAGGGGCTCCACGGGAGTTGAGCAGTACTTC,TRBJ2-7,NA,TRBV6-2/TRBV6-3,NA